The entry below describes one TCR beta chain. This receptor's antigen is unknown. This clone may be a read error of a much larger clone one base away. Other nucleotide sequences in the sample specify the same CDR3. Trimming costs V 1 base and J 0 bases, and their ends lie 8 bases apart. From its cysteine to its phenylalanine, the CDR3 spans 15 amino acids. The DNA shown is the 45-base CDR3, in frame from base 1. From a lookup of the germline V gene, CDR1 and CDR2 are SGHTA and FQGNSA. This sample is drawn from a study of shared clonotypes between healthy human individuals (dated by TCRdb to the early 2020s). Study-level background: A couple of women and a few men aged 18 to 49 years were included in the cohort. For each donor, CD4 naive and CD4 memory were each run on three plates, CD8 naive on two plates, and CD8 memory on one plate. To estimate repertoire size and how much clonotypes are shared between individuals, the study performed deep sequencing of blood TCR repertoires from roughly five healthy adults. Different laboratories and diverse techniques were used to prepare libraries and sequence TCR repertoires, to increase sequencing depth and limit assay-specific biases. Leukapheresis yielded between about 0.94 and 9.5 billion PBMCs per donor. Summary of the overall study and its limitations: Pairwise subsampling indicated that sequencing depth was expected to affect the degree of clonotype sharing among donors. Sampling was restricted to blood, and TCR repertoires in tissue are likely to differ from TCR repertoires in blood. About 5% of naive CD4, 3.5% of naive CD8, 2.3% of memory CD4, and 0.35% to 0.4% of memory CD8 clonotypes were shared across a handful of donors. Because the study included only a small number of donors, the genetic and exposure-history diversity represented was limited. Higher generation probabilities were observed for clonotypes shared by all four sorted-subset donors than for non-shared clonotypes. Larger estimated clonotype richness was generally found for naive subsets than for memory subsets. Even with the large sequencing depth, rarefaction of the sorted-subset datasets indicated that sequencing was incomplete.

Donors were healthy HIV-negative adults with no recently reported acute infections or vaccinations. All donors were Caucasian adults living in Nashville, Tennessee, USA. CD4+ T cells were enriched by magnetic negative selection, after which naive cells were positively selected on CD45RA and the negative fraction was taken as the memory subset. Blood was collected by leukapheresis, and PBMCs were isolated by Ficoll-Histopaque density gradient centrifugation and then cryopreserved in liquid nitrogen vapor phase. Purity and quantity of every magnetically sorted T cell population were checked by analytical flow cytometry. Genomic DNA was isolated from each sorted fraction and quantified by UV absorbance on a Nanodrop 2000c. TCR CDR3 regions were amplified from genomic DNA by multiplex PCR using the deep immunoSEQ assay. Extracted genomic DNA from each cell subset was spread evenly across all wells of several immunoSEQ 96-well plates, with each plate serving as a replicate. Each replicate PCR for sorted subsets received around 200 ng genomic DNA, equal to tens of thousands of T cell genomes. Purified libraries were quantified with a Qubit 3.0 fluorometer, sized on a Bioanalyzer 2100, and re-quantified with the KAPA Library Quantification kit. Each immunoSEQ 96-well plate was sequenced on its own single-read 150-cycle Illumina NextSeq 550 flow cell. In the authors' own workflow: Because the immunoSEQ output included only junctional sequences and no quality scores, the filtering could not be the same as the filtering used for full-length reads. Sequences were annotated with PyIR, a Python wrapper for IgBLAST v1.9, using IMGT germline references to assign V/J genes and CDR3. Reads were filtered out if the reads had weak V/J assignments (E-value above 1e-6), no CDR3, stop codons, out-of-frame junctions, or ambiguous translated residues. V3J clonotypes were defined by identical inferred V gene, J gene, and CDR3 amino acid sequence. Percentage overlap between repertoires was calculated by dividing the number of shared unique clonotypes by the size of the smaller repertoire. Richness of each repertoire was evaluated using RTK rarefaction, the Chao1 estimator, and Recon v2.1 estimates of unobserved clonotypes. Generation probabilities for all TCRbeta clonotypes obtained by the gDNA method from four donors were computed using OLGA. The table comes from immuneACCESS by way of TCRdb, which keeps in-frame sequences with V and J called. Part of the clones is missing from these tables; in studies checked, under half for an unresolved V gene and the rest for unknown reasons. V and J calls and clone size follow that table, whereas D and trimming were derived from the DNA. In all, the sample holds roughly 700,000 clones, and 74% of those were seen once. Clones ranked in the top ten supply around 1.6% of the sample.

The chain is assembled from TRBV7-2 and TRBJ2-3, with no reliable assignment of the D segment. The receptor's source is a woman aged 25 to 39 in good health. Sequenced sample: memory CD4+ T cells sorted from blood. This sample's cell subset or site label indicates: CD45RA-negative fraction. The CDR3 is CASSLEASSTDTQYF. The nucleotides read TGTGCCAGCAGCTTAGAGGCTTCTAGCACAGATACGCAGTATTTT.